This T cell receptor (beta chain) was captured in a study of blood T cell repertoires in COVID-19. Study-wide context: The origin of the acute and convalescent COVID-19 samples was the United States, Italy and Spain.

The germline V gene encodes CDR1 SGHTA and CDR2 FQGNSA. Deletions cut 4 bases from V and 4 bases from J, with 5 bases between. The CDR3 covers 11 residues. Authors' processing steps: Counts of nucleated cells, estimated from reference gene primer amplification, were obtained. Only in-frame clones appear in the TCRdb table, and some are missing; sequencing was by immunoSEQ multiplex PCR. The V and J calls and the clone size are those of that table, but D and trimming were determined from the DNA. The table records about 150,000 clones, 87% of them present only once. The sample consisted of peripheral blood. This clonotype was obtained from a man aged 50 or older with active COVID-19. The chain has TRBV7-2 and TRBJ2-7; D ambiguous. The CDR3 sequence is CASSSIYEQYF. In DNA form, the CDR3 reads TGTGCCAGCAGCTCAATTTACGAGCAGTACTTC. The whole variable domain, filled in from reference TRBV7-2 and TRBJ2-7, reads GAGVSQSPSNKVTEKGKDVELRCDPISGHTALYWYRQSLGQGLEFLIYFQGNSAPDKSGLPSDRFSAERTGGSVSTLTIQRTQQEDSAVYLCASSSIYEQYFGPGTRLTVT.